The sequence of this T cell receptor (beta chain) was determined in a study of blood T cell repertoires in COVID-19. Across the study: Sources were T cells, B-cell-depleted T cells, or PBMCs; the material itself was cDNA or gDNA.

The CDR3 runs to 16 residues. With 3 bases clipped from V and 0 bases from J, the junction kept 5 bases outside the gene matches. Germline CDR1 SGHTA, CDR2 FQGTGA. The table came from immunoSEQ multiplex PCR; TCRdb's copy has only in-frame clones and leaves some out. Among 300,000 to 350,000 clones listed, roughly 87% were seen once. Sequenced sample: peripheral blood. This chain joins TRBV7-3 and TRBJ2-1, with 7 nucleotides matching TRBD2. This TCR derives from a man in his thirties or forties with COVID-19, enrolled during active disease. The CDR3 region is CASSFRGGSSYNEQFF. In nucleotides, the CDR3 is TGTGCCAGCAGCTTTAGGGGCGGGAGCTCCTACAATGAGCAGTTCTTC.